This note documents a single T cell receptor (beta chain) sequence. The data are from a study of T cells in narcolepsy. Sequenced by immunoSEQ multiplex PCR; TCRdb stores in-frame clones only, minus some. This repertoire shows 15,000 to 20,000 clones, 72% found once; its top ten account for 11% to 15%. V shed 5 bases, J shed 10 bases, and the junction held 8 bases outside the gene matches. The CDR3 spans 13 residues. Germline V gene lookup returns CDR1 KGHSY and CDR2 FQNENV. V gene TRBV16 combines with J gene TRBJ1-2; TRBD1 matches 9 bases. Sequencing used CD45RA- memory CD8+ T cells from PBMCs. The sequence was obtained from a human donor with narcolepsy. CDR3 sequence reads: CASSSGTGSYYTF. The DNA for the CDR3 is TGTGCCAGCAGCTCCGGGACAGGGTCATACTACACCTTC.